This T cell receptor (beta chain) was sequenced for a study of spatial heterogeneity in lung cancer. Across the whole study: Median follow-up for sequenced PBMC samples was around two years after resection, when such samples existed. Among detected sequences, beta-chain ones consistently exceeded alpha-chain ones in number. General study results and limits: At tumor resection, ubiquitous expanded TCRs were detected in blood more often than later.

TCRdb passed the 5' RACE reads through MiXCR, listing each CDR3 protein once. The sample includes around 40,000 distinct CDR3 sequences, around 6.9% seen only once; the top ten take 9.4%. Time point reported: blood at routine non-recurrence follow-up after resection. Whole RNA obtained from tumor, nontumor lung or frozen PBMC underwent sequencing without sorting. In regard to this clonotype: Its antigen is as yet unknown.

Deletions cut 0 bases from V and 5 bases from J, with 11 bases between. Germline loops: CDR1 SGHRS, CDR2 YFSETQ. This CDR3 is built from 14 residues. The rearrangement joins TRBV5-1 to TRBJ2-5; a weak D match, TRBD2 (5 bases). The receptor's source is a male donor with early-stage non-small cell lung cancer. The sample in question was PBMCs, obtained at follow-up. The CDR3 DNA follows: TGCGCCAGCAGCTTGGCCGAGGGTCTGGAGACCCAGTACTTC. Amino acid sequence: CASSLAEGLETQYF. Full variable domain (outside the CDR3, taken from reference TRBV5-1 and TRBJ2-5): KAGVTQTPRYLIKTRGQQVTLSCSPISGHRSVSWYQQTPGQGLQFLFEYFSETQRNKGNFPGRFSGRQFSNSRSEMNVSTLELGDSALYLCASSLAEGLETQYFGPGTRLLVL.